Sequencing of this TCR beta chain was carried out in a study of identical twins (dated by TCRdb to the mid-2010s). Regarding the complete study: TCR alpha and beta repertoires from monozygotic twins, unrelated adults of various ages and cord blood were deep-sequenced to test whether fetal clonotypes persist. To rule out contamination, the twin experiments were replicated at different times with different library preparation protocols.

Every donor in the study was a healthy Caucasian. The twin cohort comprised three pairs of female monozygotic twins, all aged roughly 18 to 30 years. Miltenyi CD45RO+ enrichment and human naive T-cell isolation kits were used to isolate memory (CD45RO+) and naive T cells from PBMC. In the germline V gene, CDR1 corresponds to SGHTA and CDR2 to FQGNSA. Reading from cysteine to phenylalanine, the CDR3 counts 15 amino acids. The DNA shown is the 45-base CDR3, in frame from base 1. V is pared back by 3 bases and J by 0 bases, with 11 bases lying between the germline termini. What the study reported, not specific to this receptor: Conclusions relied on cross-sectional statistical analysis, since the same donors could not be followed over many years. Compared with coincidental sharing between unrelated individuals, an excess of low generation-probability sequences was observed among out-of-frame TCR alpha sequences shared between twins. Fewer insertions were carried by abundant cord blood beta clonotypes; a weaker similar trend was observed in young adult naive repertoires, while no such trend was observed in memory repertoires. In monozygotic twins, out-of-frame TCR alpha sharing was systematically underestimated by recombination models, although the models agreed with sharing between unrelated individuals. Zero-insertion analyses could be partly confounded by invariant T cells such as MAIT and iNKT, though diverse VJ usage argued against such confounding for most clonotypes. In beta out-of-frame sequences, excess twin sharing was weaker, because having fewer shared sequences lowered the signal-to-noise ratio.

Library construction relied on 5' RACE. The instrument was an Illumina HiSeq 2000. Template switching introduced a universal primer binding site; the final cDNA contained a unique molecular identifier, enabling accurate counting of TCR cDNA molecules. Specific primers in the conserved constant-segment region were used to synthesize first-strand cDNA for TCR alpha and beta chains. To control for contamination, every cDNA library carried two barcodes: a SMART-Mk sample barcode plus Illumina barcodes. TruSeq adapter sequences along with Illumina sample barcodes were introduced in two successive PCR steps. The TCR alpha and beta cDNA libraries were sequenced on the Illumina HiSeq platform using custom primers. The study's processing was this. MiGEC processed the raw reads to extract unique molecular identifiers, while MiXCR was used to determine the CDR3 positions. For each individual, recombination models were inferred using an EM algorithm with the repgenHMM and IGoR tools. The tcR package in R was used for shared clonotype analysis, with sharing normalized by the product of cloneset sizes. To study raw recombination without the effects of thymic and clonal selection, out-of-frame nonproductive sequences were analyzed. The public reads were run again by TCRdb, first through fastp at Q25 and then through MiXCR, and only productive beta chains were kept. Records with the same CDR3 protein are collapsed into one entry carrying the most frequent genes and DNA. Clone size and V and J calls follow TCRdb, not the original study. The table for this sample lists fewer than 250,000 distinct CDR3 sequences; about 7% of them were counted only once. The top ten clones comprise about 3.6% of the sample.

As for this clonotype: The clone's antigen remains unknown. Base qualities are not provided; no much larger clone lies one nucleotide away.

These data also formed part of another study, on yellow fever vaccine responses in identical twins. From the second report: The authors reported that the T cell response to vaccination in identical twins appeared partly convergent and partly personalized. The study precisely tracked vaccine-responding T cell clones in identical twins.

This chain joins TRBV7-2 to TRBJ1-1; perhaps TRBD1 is the D gene, with 5 bases matching. Sequencing input: memory (CD45RO+) T cells sorted from blood. The cell subset or site label of this sample denotes: CD45RO+ enriched T cells. This receptor was taken from a woman between 18 and 29 years old in good health. The CDR3 here reads CASSLKGALNTEAFF. At the DNA level, the sequence is TGTGCCAGCAGCTTGAAAGGGGCCCTGAACACTGAAGCTTTCTTT.